This T cell receptor (beta chain) was sequenced in a study of OX40 agonist ivuxolimab in advanced cancers. Across the whole study: Patients received ivuxolimab, an agonistic anti-OX40 (CD134) antibody. Recorded diagnoses for dose-escalation patients were hepatocellular carcinoma, melanoma, renal cell or head and neck cancer.

Profiling relied on immunoSEQ multiplex PCR, and the TCRdb table lists in-frame clones only, not all of them. The sample records 50,000 or so clones, approximately 90% being singletons. In germline, CDR1 is SGDLS, CDR2 YYNGEE. Deletions cut 4 bases from V and 2 bases from J, with 18 bases between. CDR3 length equals 16 residues. The source was CD4+ or CD8+ T cells sorted from blood, collected in a trial of the OX40 agonist ivuxolimab. The receptor comes from an adult with an advanced solid tumor such as melanoma, head and neck, liver or kidney cancer. The V and J genes are TRBV9 and TRBJ1-1; no reliable D call. CDR3 sequence reads: CASSRLQDGLNTEAFF. CDR3 DNA sequence: TGTGCCAGCAGCAGACTTCAGGACGGCCTAAACACTGAAGCTTTCTTT.